The entry that follows covers one TCR beta chain sequence. The antigen is not known. The assay was immunoSEQ multiplex PCR, and TCRdb's table has in-frame clones only and misses some. The repertoire has roughly 310,000 clones, 88% of them found once; the top ten carry roughly 0.96%. The data were taken from a study of cytomegalovirus exposure and HLA in healthy donors. General study points: One later analysis, an examination of the 100 to 150 validation repertoires, found that first-cohort TCR clusters tended to co-occur in them. The study listed roughly 160 cytomegalovirus-associated TCR beta chains. High specificity and sensitivity for cytomegalovirus status were reported for the classifier.

V gave up 2 bases and J gave up 1 base; unmatched junction bases: 3. Germline values: CDR1 SGHRS, CDR2 YFSETQ. CDR3 length: 16 residues. Material: PBMCs. This clonotype was sampled from a man aged 30 to 39 in good health and CMV-seronegative. The chain combines TRBV5-1 with TRBJ2-6; 7 bases are shared with TRBD1. The CDR3 nucleotides are TGCGCCAGCAGCTTAGGACAGGTTTCTGGGGCCAACGTCCTGACTTTC. Amino acids: CASSLGQVSGANVLTF.